What follows are 25 T cell receptor beta chains derived from one specimen sequenced in a study of T cell responses to AZD1222 COVID-19 vaccine. The assay was immunoSEQ multiplex PCR, and TCRdb's table has in-frame clones only and misses some. The sample comprises more than 95,000 clones, 85% to 95% of which are singletons, and under 3.5% rests with the top ten. Material: peripheral blood, obtained on day 0 of AZD1222 vaccination. The source of these receptors is an adult in good health.

This chain joins TRBV5-6 and TRBJ1-2, with D perhaps TRBD1 (5 bases). This CDR3 has 14 residues. Trimming took 2 bases from V and 4 from J, leaving 12 bases between them. The germline CDR1 and CDR2 sequences are SGHDT and YYEEEE. CDR3 loop: CASSFGRGGYGYTF. The CDR3 DNA sequence: TGTGCCAGCAGCTTTGGACGGGGGGGCTATGGCTACACCTTC.

The chain joins TRBV7-9 to TRBJ2-1, with D unresolved. The germline V gene encodes CDR1 SEHNR and CDR2 FQNEAQ (reference sequence). CDR3 size: 13 residues. Trimming shortened V by 1 base and J by 10 bases, and 11 bases separated the two germline ends. The CDR3 DNA sequence: TGTGCCAGCAGCTTAGATAGGATCGAGGAGCAGTTCTTC. Amino acid sequence: CASSLDRIEEQFF.

The J gene is TRBJ1-1, the V gene TRBV6-5; D gene ambiguous. Germline CDR1 is MNHEY and CDR2 is SVGAGI. Trimming took off 7 bases at V and 1 base at J, with 13 bases between the two ends. The CDR3 runs to 14 residues. The CDR3 region is CASTPDGSNTEAFF. The CDR3 DNA is TGTGCCAGCACCCCGGACGGGTCGAACACTGAAGCTTTCTTT.

The J gene is TRBJ2-7, the V gene TRBV28; D is uncertain. V lost 1 base, J lost 3 bases, and 7 bases lay in between. The CDR3 loop spans 13 amino acids. Looked up from germline, CDR1 is MDHEN and CDR2 is SYDVKM. The CDR3 DNA reads as TGTGCCAGCAGTTTATCGGCCGTCTACGAGCAGTACTTC. Translated, it gives CASSLSAVYEQYF.

The chain has TRBV19 and TRBJ2-1; D perhaps matches TRBD1 (6 bases). The germline CDR1 and CDR2 sequences are LNHDA and SQIVND (reference sequence). V lost 7 bases, J lost 10 bases, and 20 bases lay in between. CDR3 length: 14 residues. The DNA for the CDR3 is TGTGCCAGTAACAGGGACGGGATTTTTTCGGAGCAGTTCTTC. This encodes CASNRDGIFSEQFF.

This chain connects TRBV28 to TRBJ1-2; a weak D match, TRBD1 (6 bases). From germline, CDR1 is MDHEN and CDR2 SYDVKM. The V and J ends lost 5 bases and 4 bases respectively, with 14 bases between them. CDR3 size: 14 residues. The CDR3 loop is CASSPRGGVYGYTF. In nucleotides, the CDR3 is TGTGCCAGCAGTCCCAGGGGAGGAGTCTATGGCTACACCTTC.

This chain links TRBV7-6 with TRBJ1-1; D unresolved. V gave up 1 base and J gave up 2 bases, with 11 bases separating them. Germline loops: CDR1 SGHVS, CDR2 FNYEAQ. The CDR3 consists of 15 residues. The CDR3 DNA reads as TGTGCCAGCAGCTTAGGTCTCCGGGGTAACACTGAAGCTTTCTTT. This encodes CASSLGLRGNTEAFF.

The chain employs TRBV5-5 and TRBJ2-7; D perhaps matches TRBD1 (6 bases). Deletions cut 3 bases from V and 7 bases from J, with 17 bases between. Per the germline V gene, CDR1 is SGHKS and CDR2 is YYEKEE (reference sequence). The CDR3 runs to 14 residues. The CDR3 spells CASSWEGGSREQYF. CDR3 DNA sequence: TGTGCCAGCAGCTGGGAAGGGGGATCGCGGGAGCAGTACTTC.

V and J are TRBV6-5 and TRBJ2-1, with 10 bases fitting TRBD1. V was clipped by 7 bases and J by 1 base; unmatched bases: 4. The CDR3 runs 15 residues. Germline V CDR1 and CDR2: MNHEY, SVGAGI. The CDR3 sequence is CASMRDRGSYNEQFF. The CDR3 nucleotides are TGTGCCAGCATGAGGGACAGGGGATCCTACAATGAGCAGTTCTTC.

The chain has TRBV7-8 and TRBJ1-6; a weak D match, TRBD1 (5 bases). The germline V and J ends were trimmed by 7 bases and 9 bases, with 22 bases remaining between them. The germline CDR1 and CDR2 sequences are SGHVS and FQNEAQ. This CDR3 spans 16 amino acids. The CDR3 bases are TGTGCCAGCACCTTGAGAAACCGGGACGGAGGTTCACCCCTCCACTTT. Translating it yields CASTLRNRDGGSPLHF.

This chain uses TRBV3-1 (or the pseudogene TRBV3-2) with TRBJ2-1; 8 bases agree with TRBD2. V shed 0 bases, J shed 5 bases, and the junction held 6 bases outside the gene matches. This CDR3 is 16 amino acids long. In germline, CDR1 is LGHDT, CDR2 YNNKEL (reference sequence). CDR3 bases: TGTGCCAGCAGCCAAGATCGAACTAGCGGTAACAATGAGCAGTTCTTC. Translated: CASSQDRTSGNNEQFF.

The chain links TRBV28 to TRBJ2-5, with D possibly being TRBD2 (6 bases). CDR1 and CDR2 (germline): MDHEN, SYDVKM. The V and J ends lost 11 bases and 5 bases respectively, with 21 bases between them. The CDR3 totals 14 residues. The chain's CDR3 is CASAGLFGAETQYF. In nucleotides, the CDR3 is TGTGCCTCCGCGGGGTTGTTTGGGGCCGAGACCCAGTACTTC.

With respect to this clone: The junction shows a germline mismatch at one end, possibly a read error. The chain combines TRBV6-5 with TRBJ1-1, with D possibly being TRBD1 (5 bases). Germline CDR1 MNHEY, CDR2 SVGAGI. The CDR3 has 15 amino acids. The CDR3 nucleotides are TGTGCCAGCAGCCAGGGTCGAGGGTTGGGCACTGAGGCTTTCTTT. Encoded protein: CASSQGRGLGTEAFF.

V and J are TRBV18 and TRBJ1-3; D gene unclear. Trimming left V 4 bases short and J 1 base short, with 8 bases between. The CDR3 contains 14 residues. The germline V gene has CDR1 KGHSH and CDR2 LQKENI. Here the CDR3 reads CASSRDTSGNTIYF. The CDR3 region has the DNA TGTGCCAGCTCACGAGACACGTCTGGAAACACCATATATTTT.

The chain employs TRBV6-6 and TRBJ1-3, with 7 bases lining up with TRBD1. Germline V gives CDR1 MNHNY, CDR2 SVGAGI (reference sequence). The CDR3 has 16 residues. Trimming removed 5 bases from V and 4 bases from J; junction bases left unmatched: 11. CDR3 DNA sequence: TGTGCCAGCAGTAAAGGACAGGTCGCCAGGGGAAACACCATATATTTT. It yields the protein CASSKGQVARGNTIYF.

J is TRBJ1-2 and V is TRBV6-1; the D gene is possibly TRBD1 (6 bases). CDR1 is MNHNS and CDR2 is SASEGT in the germline V gene. This CDR3 region has 16 residues. V lost 2 bases and J lost 8, with 21 bases in between. The CDR3 DNA reads TGTGCCAGCAGTGAATCGGTTGACAGGCCCCAGAGGGGCTACACCTTC. Its protein is CASSESVDRPQRGYTF.

The chain uses TRBV19 and TRBJ1-4; TRBD1 might be the D (6 bases). The ends were cut back, 5 bases at V and 3 bases at J, with 13 bases in the middle. Germline CDR1 LNHDA, CDR2 SQIVND (reference sequence). The CDR3 length is 15 residues. For the CDR3, the DNA is TGTGCCAGTAGTCCCAGTAGGGGGGCTAATGAAAAACTGTTTTTT. Translation gives CASSPSRGANEKLFF. Combining the CDR3 with reference TRBV19 and TRBJ1-4 gives the whole variable domain DGGITQSPKYLFRKEGQNVTLSCEQNLNHDAMYWYRQDPGQGLRLIYYSQIVNDFQKGDIAEGYSVSREKKESFPLTVTSAQKNPTAFYLCASSPSRGANEKLFFGSGTQLSVL.

The chain is built from TRBV4-1 and TRBJ1-6; D is undetermined. The CDR3 sequence is 17 residues long. V lost 1 base to trimming and J lost 2 bases, with 12 bases between them. Germline V lookup: CDR1 MGHRA, CDR2 YSYEKL. CDR3: CASSQVASSTYNSPLHF. CDR3 coding DNA: TGCGCCAGCAGCCAAGTGGCCAGTTCCACCTATAATTCACCCCTCCACTTT.

The V gene is TRBV6-5, the J gene TRBJ2-1; TRBD2 matches 9 bases. The CDR3 is 15 amino acids. Per germline, CDR1 MNHEY and CDR2 SVGAGI. The ends lost 7 bases at V and 2 bases at J; junction bases unmatched: 6. Here the CDR3 reads CASNKLAGPYNEQFF. CDR3 DNA sequence: TGTGCCAGCAACAAACTAGCGGGTCCCTACAATGAGCAGTTCTTC.

In DNA form, the CDR3 reads TGTGCCACCAGTGATTTTGAGGGAGGAAGCGAGACCCAGTACTTC. This sequence encodes CATSDFEGGSETQYF. The genes are TRBV24-1 and TRBJ2-5; the D gene is possibly TRBD2 (6 bases). Germline CDR1 is KGHDR and CDR2 is SFDVKD. Between the trimmed V and J ends, which lost 1 base and 5 bases, there was a span of 13 bases. CDR3 length: 15 residues.

This chain uses TRBV29-1 with TRBJ1-2; 8 positions agree with TRBD1. The V gene end was trimmed by 8 bases and the J gene end by 4 bases; junction bases not matched to a gene: 9. From germline, CDR1 is SQVTM and CDR2 ANQGSEA. The CDR3 has 13 amino acids. For the CDR3, the DNA is TGCAGCACGAGGACAGGGTCGGTCTATGGCTACACCTTC. Its protein is CSTRTGSVYGYTF. The full variable domain, with the rest looked up from reference TRBV29-1 and TRBJ1-2, is SAVISQKPSRDICQRGTSLTIQCQVDSQVTMMFWYRQQPGQSLTLIATANQGSEATYESGFVIDKFPISRPNLTFSTLTVSNMSPEDSSIYLCSTRTGSVYGYTFGSGTRLTVV.

The chain joins TRBV28 to TRBJ2-1, with D uncertain. Per germline, CDR1 MDHEN and CDR2 SYDVKM. The CDR3 totals 15 residues. The ends were cut back, 2 bases at V and 2 bases at J, with 10 bases in the middle. Written as DNA, the CDR3 is TGTGCCAGCAGTTTAACGGGTACTACCTACAATGAGCAGTTCTTC. Residues: CASSLTGTTYNEQFF.

CDR3 sequence: CASSYRLDSSEQYF. The CDR3 DNA follows: TGTGCCAGCAGTTACCGCTTAGACAGTAGCGAGCAGTACTTC. The chain joins TRBV6-5 to TRBJ2-7, with D perhaps TRBD1 (5 bases). The germline V gene encodes CDR1 MNHEY and CDR2 SVGAGI. This CDR3 spans 14 amino acids. With 2 bases removed from V and 6 bases from J, the gap between germline ends came to 14 bases.

V is TRBV10-1 and J is TRBJ2-7; 8 bases align to TRBD2. The CDR3 covers 15 residues. Germline V gene lookup returns CDR1 WNHNN and CDR2 SYGVQD (reference sequence). The V and J ends lost 0 bases and 5 bases, in that order; junction bases with no gene match: 6. Here the CDR3 reads CASSESSGRKNEQYF. The CDR3, as DNA: TGCGCCAGCAGTGAGTCAAGCGGGAGAAAGAACGAGCAGTACTTC.

The rearrangement joins TRBV28 to TRBJ1-2; weak D call: TRBD1 (6 bases). Trimming took 4 bases from V and 5 from J, leaving 23 bases between them. This CDR3 comprises 17 residues. Germline CDR1 and CDR2: MDHEN and SYDVKM. CDR3: CASSSTPHAGDKYGYTF. CDR3 nucleotide sequence: TGTGCCAGCAGTTCCACCCCACACGCAGGGGATAAGTATGGCTACACCTTC.